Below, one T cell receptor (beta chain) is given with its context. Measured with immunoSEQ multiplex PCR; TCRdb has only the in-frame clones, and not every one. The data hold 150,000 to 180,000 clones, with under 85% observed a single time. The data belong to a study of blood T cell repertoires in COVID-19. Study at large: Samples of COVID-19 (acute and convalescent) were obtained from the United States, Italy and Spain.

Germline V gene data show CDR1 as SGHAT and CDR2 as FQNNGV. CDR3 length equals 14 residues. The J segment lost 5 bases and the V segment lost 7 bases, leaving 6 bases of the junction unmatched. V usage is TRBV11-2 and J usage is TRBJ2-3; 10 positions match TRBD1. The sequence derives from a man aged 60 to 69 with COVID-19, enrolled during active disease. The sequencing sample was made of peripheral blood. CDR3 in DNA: TGTGCCAGCAACGACAGGGGGCATATAGATACGCAGTATTTT. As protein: CASNDRGHIDTQYF.